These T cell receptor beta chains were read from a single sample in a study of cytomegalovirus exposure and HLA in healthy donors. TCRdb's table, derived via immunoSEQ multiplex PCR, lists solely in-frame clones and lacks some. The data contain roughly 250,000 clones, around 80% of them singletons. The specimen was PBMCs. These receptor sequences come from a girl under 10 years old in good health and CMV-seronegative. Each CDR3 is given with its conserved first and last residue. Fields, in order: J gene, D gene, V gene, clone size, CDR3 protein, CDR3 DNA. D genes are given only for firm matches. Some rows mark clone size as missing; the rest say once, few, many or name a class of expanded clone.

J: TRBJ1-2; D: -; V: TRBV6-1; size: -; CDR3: CASSPTETNYGYTF; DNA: TGTGCCAGCAGCCCCACAGAGACTAACTATGGCTACACCTTC
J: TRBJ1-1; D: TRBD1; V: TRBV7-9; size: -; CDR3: CASSPSHRGRITEAFF; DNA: TGTGCCAGCAGCCCGTCGCACAGGGGTCGGATCACTGAAGCTTTCTTT
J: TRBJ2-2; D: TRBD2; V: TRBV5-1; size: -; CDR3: CASSLASGGAYTGELFF; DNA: TGCGCCAGCAGCTTGGCTAGCGGGGGGGCCTACACCGGGGAGCTGTTTTTT
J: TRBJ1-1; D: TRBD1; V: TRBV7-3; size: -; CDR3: CASSRTGQGHTEAFF; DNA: TGTGCCAGCAGCCGAACGGGACAGGGACACACTGAAGCTTTCTTT
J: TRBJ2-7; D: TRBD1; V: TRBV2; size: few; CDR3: CASSRDRVYEQYF; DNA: TGTGCCAGCAGCCGGGACAGGGTCTACGAGCAGTACTTC
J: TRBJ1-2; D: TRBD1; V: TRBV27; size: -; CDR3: CASRRGQGAFYGYTF; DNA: TGTGCCAGCAGACGGGGACAGGGGGCTTTCTATGGCTACACCTTC
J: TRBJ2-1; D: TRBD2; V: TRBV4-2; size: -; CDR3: CASSQGGSSYNEQFF; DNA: TGTGCCAGCAGCCAAGGCGGGAGCTCCTACAATGAGCAGTTCTTC
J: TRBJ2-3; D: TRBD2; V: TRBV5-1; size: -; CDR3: CASKRRLAGTTDTQYF; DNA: TGCGCCAGCAAAAGGAGACTAGCGGGCACCACAGATACGCAGTATTTT
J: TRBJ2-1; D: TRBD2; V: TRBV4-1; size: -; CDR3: CASSPRELAEHNEQFF; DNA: TGCGCCAGCAGCCCTCGGGAGCTAGCGGAACACAATGAGCAGTTCTTC
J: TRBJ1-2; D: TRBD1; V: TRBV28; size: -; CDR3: CASSPERQGSYVGYTF; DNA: TGTGCCAGCAGTCCCGAGCGACAGGGCTCTTATGTTGGCTACACCTTC
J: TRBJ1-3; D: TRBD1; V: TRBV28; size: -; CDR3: CASRGADRISTIYF; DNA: TGTGCCAGCAGGGGGGCGGACAGGATCAGCACCATATATTTT
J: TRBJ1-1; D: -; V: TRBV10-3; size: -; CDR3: CAISDYPGTKMNTEAFF; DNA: TGTGCCATCAGTGATTACCCCGGGACAAAAATGAACACTGAAGCTTTCTTT
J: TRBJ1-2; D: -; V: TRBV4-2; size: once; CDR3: CASSQENDRSWHYGYTF; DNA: TGTGCCAGCAGCCAAGAAAACGACAGGTCTTGGCACTATGGCTACACCTTC
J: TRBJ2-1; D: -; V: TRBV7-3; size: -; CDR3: CASGLSGSGEASYNEQFF; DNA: TGTGCCAGCGGCCTCAGCGGTTCCGGAGAGGCTTCCTACAATGAGCAGTTCTTC
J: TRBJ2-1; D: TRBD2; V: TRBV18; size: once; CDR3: CASSPYRGTSGGSYNEQFF; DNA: TGTGCCAGCTCACCCTACCGCGGGACTAGCGGGGGGTCCTACAATGAGCAGTTCTTC
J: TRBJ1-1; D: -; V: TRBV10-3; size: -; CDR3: CAISDRDGNTEAFF; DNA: TGTGCCATCAGTGACAGGGATGGGAACACTGAAGCTTTCTTT
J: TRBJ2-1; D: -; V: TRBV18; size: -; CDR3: CASSSIDSEQFF; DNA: TGTGCCAGCTCATCTATAGACTCTGAGCAGTTCTTC
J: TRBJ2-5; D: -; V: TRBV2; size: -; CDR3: CASETAIQETQYF; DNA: TGTGCCAGCGAGACTGCTATCCAAGAGACCCAGTACTTC
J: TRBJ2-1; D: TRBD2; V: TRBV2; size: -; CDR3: CASSDISGAYNEQFF; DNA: TGTGCCAGCAGTGATATCAGCGGGGCGTACAATGAGCAGTTCTTC
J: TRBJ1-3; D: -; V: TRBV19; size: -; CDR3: CASSVLGMLGNTIYF; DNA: TGTGCCAGTAGTGTTCTAGGAATGCTGGGAAACACCATATATTTT
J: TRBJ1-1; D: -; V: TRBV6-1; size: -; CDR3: CASSGQVGNTEAFF; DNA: TGTGCCAGCAGTGGGCAGGTGGGGAACACTGAAGCTTTCTTT
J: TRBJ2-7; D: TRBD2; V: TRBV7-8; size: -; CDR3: CASSSKLLGLASRGYEQYF; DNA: TGTGCCAGCAGCTCCAAGCTCCTGGGACTAGCGTCGAGGGGTTACGAGCAGTACTTC
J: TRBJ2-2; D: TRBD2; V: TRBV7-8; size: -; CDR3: CASSHSSGTGNTGELFF; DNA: TGTGCCAGCAGCCACTCTAGCGGGACGGGGAACACCGGGGAGCTGTTTTTT
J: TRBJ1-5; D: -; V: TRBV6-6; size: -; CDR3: CASRPPDRNSNQPQHF; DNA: TGTGCCAGCAGACCGCCCGACAGAAATAGCAATCAGCCCCAGCATTTT
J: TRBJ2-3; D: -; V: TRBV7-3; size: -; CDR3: CASRTRADTQYF; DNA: TGTGCCAGCAGGACCCGGGCAGATACGCAGTATTTT
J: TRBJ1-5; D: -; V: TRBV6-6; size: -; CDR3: CASSRRGSNQPQHF; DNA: TGTGCCAGCAGTCGAAGGGGGAGCAATCAGCCCCAGCATTTT
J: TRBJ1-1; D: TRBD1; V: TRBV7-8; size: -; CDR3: CASSLKGGTGVTEAFF; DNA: TGTGCCAGCAGCTTAAAGGGGGGGACAGGGGTCACTGAAGCTTTCTTT
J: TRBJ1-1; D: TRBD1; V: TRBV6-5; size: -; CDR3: CASRPPGQGATEAFF; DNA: TGTGCCAGCAGACCCCCGGGACAGGGGGCGACTGAAGCTTTCTTT
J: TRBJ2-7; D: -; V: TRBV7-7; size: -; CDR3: CASSLGYSYEQYF; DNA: TGTGCCAGCAGCTTAGGCTACTCCTACGAGCAGTACTTC
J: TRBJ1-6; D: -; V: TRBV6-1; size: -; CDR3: CASTPRGGNSPLHF; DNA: TGTGCCAGCACTCCTAGGGGGGGGAATTCACCCCTCCACTTT
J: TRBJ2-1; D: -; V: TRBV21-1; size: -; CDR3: CASSKVKGGSLSSEQFF; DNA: TGTGCCAGCAGCAAAGTTAAAGGCGGGAGTTTGTCCAGTGAGCAGTTCTTC
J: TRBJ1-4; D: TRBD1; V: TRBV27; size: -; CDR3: CASSLTGYWEKLFF; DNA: TGTGCCAGCAGTTTGACAGGGTATTGGGAAAAACTGTTTTTT
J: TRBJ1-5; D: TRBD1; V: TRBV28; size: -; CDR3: CASSLTGVNQPQHF; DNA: TGTGCCAGCAGTTTGACAGGGGTCAATCAGCCCCAGCATTTT
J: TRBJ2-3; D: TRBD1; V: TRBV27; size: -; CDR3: CASSSDRASDTQYF; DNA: TGTGCCAGCAGTTCTGACAGGGCCTCAGATACGCAGTATTTT
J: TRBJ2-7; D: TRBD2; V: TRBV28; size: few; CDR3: CASSSSGTSVAYEQYF; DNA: TGTGCCAGCAGTTCCTCCGGGACTAGCGTAGCCTACGAGCAGTACTTC
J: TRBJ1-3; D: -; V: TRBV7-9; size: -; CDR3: CASSTQGAGNTIYF; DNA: TGTGCCAGCAGCACACAGGGTGCAGGAAACACCATATATTTT
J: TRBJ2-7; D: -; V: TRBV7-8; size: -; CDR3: CASSLTGTVYEQYF; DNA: TGTGCCAGCAGCCTAACAGGAACCGTTTACGAGCAGTACTTC
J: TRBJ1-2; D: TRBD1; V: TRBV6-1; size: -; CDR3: CASSERGLQGRDGYTF; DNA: TGTGCCAGCAGTGAGAGGGGCTTACAGGGGCGGGACGGCTACACCTTC
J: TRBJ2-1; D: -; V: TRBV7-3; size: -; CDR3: CASSLTQHSYNEQFF; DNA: TGTGCCAGCAGCTTAACCCAGCACAGCTACAATGAGCAGTTCTTC
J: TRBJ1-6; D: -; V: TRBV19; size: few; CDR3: CASSRPDRTRNSPLHF; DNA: TGTGCCAGTAGTAGACCGGACAGAACTCGTAATTCACCCCTCCACTTT
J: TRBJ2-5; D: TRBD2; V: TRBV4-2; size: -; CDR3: CASSTRYSGRGETQYF; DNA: TGTGCCAGCAGCACCCGATATAGCGGGAGAGGAGAGACCCAGTACTTC
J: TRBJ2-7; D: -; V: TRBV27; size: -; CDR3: CASSFWDSRYEQYF; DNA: TGTGCCAGCAGTTTTTGGGACTCGCGCTACGAGCAGTACTTC
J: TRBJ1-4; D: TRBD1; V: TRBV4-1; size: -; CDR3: CASSFRQGDGEKLFF; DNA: TGCGCCAGCAGCTTCCGACAGGGGGATGGTGAAAAACTGTTTTTT
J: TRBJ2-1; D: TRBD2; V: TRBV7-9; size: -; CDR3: CASRAGGVNEQFF; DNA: TGTGCCAGCCGAGCGGGAGGGGTCAATGAGCAGTTCTTC
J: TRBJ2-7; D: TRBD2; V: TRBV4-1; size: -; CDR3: CASSQYAQRELVEQYF; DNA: TGCGCCAGCAGCCAGTATGCTCAGCGGGAGTTGGTCGAGCAGTACTTC
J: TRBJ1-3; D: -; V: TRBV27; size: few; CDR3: CASSPVHGNTIYF; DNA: TGTGCCAGCAGTCCAGTACATGGAAACACCATATATTTT
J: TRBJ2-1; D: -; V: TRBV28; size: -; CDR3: CASRSPPHLGLSSYNEQFF; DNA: TGTGCCAGCAGATCGCCACCCCACCTGGGACTGAGCTCCTACAATGAGCAGTTCTTC
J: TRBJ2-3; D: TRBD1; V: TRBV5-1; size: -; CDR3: CAVTGGSSTDTQYF; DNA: TGCGCCGTAACAGGGGGCTCAAGCACAGATACGCAGTATTTT
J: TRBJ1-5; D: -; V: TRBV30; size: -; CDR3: CAWSVTRDQPQHF; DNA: TGTGCCTGGAGTGTGACCCGGGATCAGCCCCAGCATTTT
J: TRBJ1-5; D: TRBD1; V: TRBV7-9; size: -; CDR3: CASSLGQGQPQHF; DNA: TGTGCCAGCAGCTTAGGACAGGGTCAGCCCCAGCATTTT
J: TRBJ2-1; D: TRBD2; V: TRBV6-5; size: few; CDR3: CASSYGTIYNEQFF; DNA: TGTGCCAGCAGTTATGGGACTATCTACAATGAGCAGTTCTTC
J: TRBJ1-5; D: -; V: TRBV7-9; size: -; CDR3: CASSDGQSNQPQHF; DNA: TGTGCCAGCAGCGACGGACAGAGCAATCAGCCCCAGCATTTT
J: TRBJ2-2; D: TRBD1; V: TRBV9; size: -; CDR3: CASSVERATGGGTGELFF; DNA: TGTGCCAGCAGCGTAGAACGAGCGACAGGGGGAGGCACCGGGGAGCTGTTTTTT
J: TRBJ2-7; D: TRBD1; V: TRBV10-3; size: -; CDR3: CAIRGQGTYEQYF; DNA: TGTGCCATCAGGGGACAGGGGACCTACGAGCAGTACTTC
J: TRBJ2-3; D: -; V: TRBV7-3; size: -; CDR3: CASSRTRDDTDTQYF; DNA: TGTGCCAGCAGCCGGACACGCGATGACACAGATACGCAGTATTTT
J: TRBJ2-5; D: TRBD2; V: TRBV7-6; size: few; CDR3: CASSLFSGGRQETQYF; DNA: TGTGCCAGCAGCTTATTTAGCGGGGGCCGCCAAGAGACCCAGTACTTC
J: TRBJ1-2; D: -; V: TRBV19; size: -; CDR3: CASSWVFGDTDRGYTF; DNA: TGTGCCAGTAGTTGGGTTTTTGGGGACACTGATCGGGGCTACACCTTC